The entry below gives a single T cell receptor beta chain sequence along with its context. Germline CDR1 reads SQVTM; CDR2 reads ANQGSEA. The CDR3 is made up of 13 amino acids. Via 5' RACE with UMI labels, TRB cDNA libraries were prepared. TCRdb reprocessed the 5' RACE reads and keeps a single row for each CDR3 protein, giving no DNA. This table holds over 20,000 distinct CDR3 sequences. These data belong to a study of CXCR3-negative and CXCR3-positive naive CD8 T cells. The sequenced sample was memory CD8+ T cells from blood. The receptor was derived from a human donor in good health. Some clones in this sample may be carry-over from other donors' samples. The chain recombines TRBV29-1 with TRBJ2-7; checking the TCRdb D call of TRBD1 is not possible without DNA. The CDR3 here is CSVEGYRGHEQYF.